The next 24 T cell receptor beta chains were all read from a single sample in a study of control samples from healthy donors and cancer patients. Sequencing used immunoSEQ multiplex PCR; TCRdb keeps in-frame clones, though not all of them. Of more than 85,000 clones in the sample, 90% were seen once. The sample was blood. These receptors all stem from a human donor in good health. The donor label of this sample is uncertain.

This sequence joins TRBV11-2 and TRBJ2-7; D uncertain. The V gene lost 4 bases and the J gene lost 2 bases, with 15 bases spanning the gap. Germline CDR1 SGHAT, CDR2 FQNNGV. CDR3 length equals 15 residues. CDR3 sequence (DNA): TGTGCCAGCAGCTCCCAACCAGGCAGCACCTACGAGCAGTACTTC. Encoded protein: CASSSQPGSTYEQYF.

The gene calls are TRBV6-2 or TRBV6-3 and TRBJ1-6; 7 positions match TRBD1. The CDR3 covers 16 residues. V trimming: 5 bases; J trimming: 3 bases; junction bases outside the gene matches: 7. CDR1 MNHEY and CDR2 SVGEGT come from the germline V gene. CDR3 sequence: CASSIRDSFYNSPLHF. The CDR3, as DNA: TGTGCCAGCAGTATAAGGGACAGCTTCTATAATTCACCCCTCCACTTT.

The chain links TRBV6-2 or TRBV6-3 to TRBJ2-2; a weak D match, TRBD1 (6 bases). The germline CDR1 and CDR2 sequences are MNHEY and SVGEGT. CDR3 length equals 14 residues. V lost 5 bases and J 6 bases, leaving 13 bases between the germline ends. CDR3 loop: CASSRAGVSGELFF. The CDR3 DNA is TGTGCCAGCAGTCGTGCAGGGGTTTCCGGGGAGCTGTTTTTT.

The J gene is TRBJ2-7, the V gene TRBV24-1; 7 bases fit TRBD1. With V trimmed by 2 bases and J by 2 bases, 8 bases remained unmatched. CDR1 is KGHDR, CDR2 SFDVKD, per germline. This CDR3 has 16 amino acids. The CDR3 protein is CATSDSSRGRTYEQYF. The CDR3, as DNA: TGTGCCACCAGTGATTCTTCCAGGGGGAGAACCTACGAGCAGTACTTC.

This clone showed up just once. The chain is built from TRBV7-9 and TRBJ1-3; 10 bases map to TRBD1. The CDR3 extends over 16 amino acids. Trimming removed 4 bases from V and 4 bases from J; junction bases left unmatched: 7. The germline V gene has CDR1 SEHNR and CDR2 FQNEAQ (reference sequence). CDR3 region: CASSSATGGAGNTIYF. The CDR3 nucleotides are TGTGCCAGCAGCTCGGCGACAGGGGGCGCGGGAAACACCATATATTTT.

This clone was seen more than once but under ten times. The chain links TRBV2 to TRBJ1-3; tentative D call: TRBD1 (5 bases). Germline assignment: CDR1 SNHLY and CDR2 FYNNEI. The V gene lost 8 bases and the J gene lost 3 bases, with 11 bases spanning the gap. CDR3 length: 13 amino acids. The CDR3 DNA sequence: TGTGCCAGCGAACAAACAGGTGGAAACACCATATATTTT. Amino acid sequence: CASEQTGGNTIYF.

This clone turned up a few times. Here the CDR3 DNA reads TGTGCCTACACTCGGGGGAGAGCAACTAATGAAAAACTGTTTTTT. Amino acid sequence: CAYTRGRATNEKLFF. V usage is TRBV30 and J usage is TRBJ1-4; a weak D match, TRBD1 (5 bases). Deletions cut 7 bases from V and 0 bases from J, with 15 bases between. The CDR3 is made up of 15 amino acids. Germline values: CDR1 GTSNPN, CDR2 SVGIG (reference sequence).

The chain links TRBV19 to TRBJ1-2; maybe TRBD1 (5 bases). V was clipped by 3 bases and J by 4 bases, with 9 bases between them. Germline CDR1 reads LNHDA; CDR2 reads SQIVND (reference sequence). CDR3 length: 13 residues. CDR3: CASSIQGAYGYTF. The CDR3 coding sequence is TGTGCCAGTAGTATTCAAGGGGCCTATGGCTACACCTTC.

The CDR3 coding sequence is TGCGCCAGCAGCTTGGGGTCTAGCGGGCGCACAGATACGCAGTATTTT. It encodes CASSLGSSGRTDTQYF. The rearrangement joins TRBV5-1 to TRBJ2-3, with 8 nucleotides matching TRBD2. The ends lost 0 bases at V and 1 base at J; junction bases unmatched: 4. CDR1 SGHRS and CDR2 YFSETQ come from the germline V gene. CDR3 size: 16 residues. Full variable domain (rest looked up from reference TRBV5-1 and TRBJ2-3): KAGVTQTPRYLIKTRGQQVTLSCSPISGHRSVSWYQQTPGQGLQFLFEYFSETQRNKGNFPGRFSGRQFSNSRSEMNVSTLELGDSALYLCASSLGSSGRTDTQYFGPGTRLTVL.

Remarks on this clone: An end of the junction differs from the germline gene, which may be a read error. The chain combines TRBV14 with TRBJ1-4; weak D call: TRBD1 (5 bases). The CDR3 spans 13 residues. Germline CDR1 reads SGHDN; CDR2 reads FVKESK. CDR3 coding DNA: TGTGCCAGCAGCCCATACGGGGCCCAGACTCCGTTATTT. This translates into CASSPYGAQTPLF.

The chain joins TRBV3-1 (or the pseudogene TRBV3-2) to TRBJ1-2; 10 bases match TRBD1. Germline CDR1 reads LGHDT; CDR2 reads YNNKEL (reference sequence). The CDR3 totals 16 residues. Trimming cost V 0 bases and J 9 bases; bases outside gene matches: 10. The CDR3 coding sequence is TGTGCCAGCAGCCAAGAGAGGTTTGGGGACAGGGGAAGCTACACCTTC. It translates to CASSQERFGDRGSYTF.

The J gene is TRBJ1-1, the V gene TRBV5-1; unclear D gene. The V end was cut by 4 bases, the J end by 4 bases, with 14 bases between. CDR1 is SGHRS and CDR2 is YFSETQ in the germline V gene. This CDR3 region has 14 residues. This CDR3 is CASSQEGSGTEAFF. CDR3 bases: TGCGCCAGCAGCCAAGAAGGTTCGGGCACTGAAGCTTTCTTT. The full variable domain, its missing parts supplied by reference TRBV5-1 and TRBJ1-1, is KAGVTQTPRYLIKTRGQQVTLSCSPISGHRSVSWYQQTPGQGLQFLFEYFSETQRNKGNFPGRFSGRQFSNSRSEMNVSTLELGDSALYLCASSQEGSGTEAFFGQGTRLTVV.

This chain connects TRBV5-1 to TRBJ1-4; the match to TRBD1 covers 9 bases. CDR3 length equals 14 residues. CDR1 and CDR2 (germline): SGHRS, YFSETQ. Trimming removed 3 bases from V and 6 bases from J; junction bases left unmatched: 3. CDR3 sequence reads: CASSSDRGDEKLFF. The CDR3 nucleotides read TGCGCCAGCAGCTCGGACAGGGGCGATGAAAAACTGTTTTTT.

CDR3 protein: CASSAHRGTGELFF. CDR3 DNA: TGTGCCAGCAGCGCCCATAGGGGAACCGGGGAGCTGTTTTTT. This chain connects TRBV7-3 to TRBJ2-2; perhaps TRBD1 as D (5 bases). The CDR3 has 14 residues. Between the trimmed V and J ends, which lost 5 bases and 5 bases, there was a span of 12 bases. Germline lookup yields CDR1 SGHTA and CDR2 FQGTGA. The full variable domain, its missing parts supplied by reference TRBV7-3 and TRBJ2-2, is GAGVSQTPSNKVTEKGKYVELRCDPISGHTALYWYRQSLGQGPEFLIYFQGTGAADDSGLPNDRFFAVRPEGSVSTLKIQRTERGDSAVYLCASSAHRGTGELFFGEGSRLTVL.

The chain employs TRBV14 and TRBJ1-6; maybe TRBD1 (6 bases). Germline-derived CDR1 and CDR2 are SGHDN and FVKESK. Trimming took 5 bases from V and 12 from J, leaving 11 bases between them. The CDR3 sequence is 12 residues long. Written as DNA, the CDR3 is TGTGCCAGCAGCTCAACAGGGTTACCCCTCCACTTT. It codes for CASSSTGLPLHF.

J is TRBJ2-1 and V is TRBV28; 7 positions match TRBD1. J gave up 0 bases and V 5 bases, and 7 bases lay outside the gene matches. CDR3 length: 16 residues. From germline, CDR1 is MDHEN and CDR2 SYDVKM. The CDR3 nucleotides read TGTGCCAGCAGTCCATCCGGGACAGTCTCCTACAATGAGCAGTTCTTC. Translated: CASSPSGTVSYNEQFF.

The chain joins TRBV6-2 or TRBV6-3 to TRBJ1-2; 9 bases map to TRBD1. V was pared by 6 bases and J by 12 bases, with 8 bases of the junction left unmatched. The CDR3 loop spans 12 amino acids. Germline values: CDR1 MNHEY, CDR2 SVGEGT. This CDR3 is CASSRTGEGDTF. CDR3 DNA: TGTGCCAGCAGCCGGACAGGGGAAGGGGACACCTTC.

V and J are TRBV10-3 and TRBJ1-2; a possible D gene is TRBD1 (5 bases). V gave up 3 bases and J gave up 6 bases, with 8 bases separating them. The CDR3 is 12 residues long. The V gene's germline CDR1 is ENHRY and CDR2 SYGVKD. CDR3 region: CAISERGNGYTF. The CDR3 DNA reads TGTGCCATCAGTGAACGGGGGAATGGCTACACCTTC.

The rearrangement links TRBV10-1 to TRBJ2-3; D not certain. Between the trimmed V and J ends, which lost 5 bases and 2 bases, there was a span of 8 bases. The CDR3 is 13 residues long. Germline CDR1 and CDR2: WNHNN and SYGVQD (reference sequence). CDR3 sequence reads: CASSNFLTDTQYF. CDR3 coding DNA: TGCGCCAGCAGTAACTTTCTCACAGATACGCAGTATTTT.

This chain joins TRBV7-3 and TRBJ2-2; D call uncertain. Trimming pared 1 base from V and 1 base from J, leaving 4 bases between. Germline CDR1 SGHTA, CDR2 FQGTGA. There are 14 residues in the CDR3. DNA of the CDR3: TGTGCCAGCAGCTTAAATCGGAACACCGGGGAGCTGTTTTTT. This gives the protein CASSLNRNTGELFF.

The chain links TRBV4-1 to TRBJ2-7, with TRBD1 matching 8 bases. Germline CDR1 MGHRA, CDR2 YSYEKL. This CDR3 contains 16 residues. Trimming at V came to 3 bases and at J to 3 bases, leaving 10 bases not matched to a gene. CDR3 in amino acids: CASSQGDRSSIYEQYF. The DNA of the CDR3 is TGCGCCAGCAGCCAGGGGGACAGGAGTTCTATCTACGAGCAGTACTTC.

The J gene is TRBJ1-2, the V gene TRBV11-2, with 8 bases matching TRBD1. The CDR3 has 14 amino acids. The V and J ends lost 3 bases and 0 bases, in that order; junction bases with no gene match: 0. Per the germline V gene, CDR1 is SGHAT and CDR2 is FQNNGV. The CDR3 DNA sequence: TGTGCCAGCAGCTTGACAGGGGCTAACTATGGCTACACCTTC. Residues: CASSLTGANYGYTF.

V gene TRBV30 combines with J gene TRBJ1-2; no definite D call. V lost 1 base and J 8 bases, leaving 17 bases between the germline ends. Germline assignment: CDR1 GTSNPN and CDR2 SVGIG (reference sequence). The length of the CDR3 is 14 residues. This chain's CDR3 is CAWSAEGSRYGYTF. The CDR3 bases are TGTGCCTGGAGTGCTGAGGGTAGTCGATACGGCTACACCTTC.

The V call is TRBV24-1, the J call TRBJ2-3; a possible D gene is TRBD2 (7 bases). With 9 bases removed from V and 6 bases from J, the gap between germline ends came to 15 bases. The CDR3 length is 13 residues. CDR1 KGHDR and CDR2 SFDVKD come from the germline V gene. The CDR3: CATAEGGEDTQYF. The DNA of the CDR3 is TGTGCCACCGCCGAAGGGGGGGAGGATACGCAGTATTTT.